The sequence of this T cell receptor beta chain was determined in a study of PD-L1 blockade in urothelial cancer. Study context: Once treatment had started, blood was analyzed at 3 weeks (second dose) and again at 6 weeks.

This CDR3 spans 16 amino acids. Per germline, CDR1 MDHEN and CDR2 SYDVKM. V lost 6 bases to trimming and J lost 5 bases; unmatched junction nucleotides: 9. Some clones are missing from TCRdb's copy, which holds only in-frame ones; the method was immunoSEQ multiplex PCR. Here the sample spans about 76,000 clones, about 85% being singletons. The chain carries TRBV28 and TRBJ2-5, with 13 bases that match TRBD2. Sequenced material: PBMCs, taken around atezolizumab (anti-PD-L1) treatment. This receptor was identified in a man aged 65 to 79 with urothelial cancer. The CDR3 sequence is CASRRTSGRVGETQYF. In DNA form, the CDR3 reads TGTGCCAGCAGGAGGACTAGCGGGAGAGTAGGGGAGACCCAGTACTTC.